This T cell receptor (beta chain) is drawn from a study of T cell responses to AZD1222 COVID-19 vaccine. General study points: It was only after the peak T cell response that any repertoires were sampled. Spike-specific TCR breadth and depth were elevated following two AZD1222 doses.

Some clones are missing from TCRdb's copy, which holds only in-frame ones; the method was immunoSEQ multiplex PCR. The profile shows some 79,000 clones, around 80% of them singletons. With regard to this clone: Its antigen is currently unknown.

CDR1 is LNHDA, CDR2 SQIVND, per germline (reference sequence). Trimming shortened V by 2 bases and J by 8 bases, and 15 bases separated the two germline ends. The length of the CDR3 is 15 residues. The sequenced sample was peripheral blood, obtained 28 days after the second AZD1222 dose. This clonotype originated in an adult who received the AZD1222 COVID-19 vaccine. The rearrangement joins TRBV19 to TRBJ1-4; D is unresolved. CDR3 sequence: CASSISPTGSEKLFF. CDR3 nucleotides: TGTGCCAGTAGTATATCCCCTACCGGGTCCGAAAAACTGTTTTTT.